This T cell receptor (beta chain) was observed in a study of T cells after posttransplantation cyclophosphamide. The naive gate required viable CD3+CD4+ or CD3+CD8+ cells with CCR7+CD45RA+CD45RO-CD95-CD27+CD28+ phenotype. CDR1 is SGHRS, CDR2 YFSETQ, per germline. This CDR3 is built from 14 residues. V dropped 7 bases and J dropped 2; count of bases not matched to a gene: 5. Using immunoSEQ multiplex PCR, the repertoire was profiled, and TCRdb retains in-frame clones only, with some absent. The sample yields roughly 23,000 clones, 95% to 98% seen once. The V gene is TRBV5-1, the J gene TRBJ2-5, with 10 bases aligning to TRBD2. This TCR derives from a man aged 50 to 59 in good health, CMV-negative, and a related stem cell transplant donor. Material for sequencing was naive CD4+ T cells sorted from PBMCs. CDR3 amino acids: CASGRTSGQETQYF. The CDR3 nucleotides read TGCGCCAGCGGGAGGACTAGCGGACAAGAGACCCAGTACTTC.